This T cell receptor (beta chain) was sequenced for a study of blood T cell repertoires in COVID-19. For the study at large: COVID-19 samples from acute and convalescent phases originated in the United States, Italy and Spain. T cells, B-cell-depleted T cells, or PBMCs provided the cDNA or gDNA that served as material.

This CDR3 spans 15 amino acids. The V gene lost 2 bases and the J gene lost 5 bases, with 13 bases spanning the gap. Germline values: CDR1 SGHNT, CDR2 YENEEA. Per the study methods: By means of reference gene primer amplification, nucleated cell counts were estimated. Clones were read by immunoSEQ multiplex PCR, and TCRdb kept only the in-frame ones, dropping some. The V and J calls and clone size were taken over from that table, and D and trimming were inferred from the DNA. Found here are over 100,000 clones, 65% to 85% of them singletons; the top ten hold roughly 4%. The cohort comprised adults aged 18 to 89 years residing in some 24 US areas.

The receptor's source is a woman younger than 45 who had recovered from COVID-19. The specimen sequenced was PBMCs or T cells enriched from blood (not recorded which). This chain joins TRBV11-3 and TRBJ2-1; possibly TRBD1 for D (5 bases). DNA of the CDR3: TGTGCCAGCAGCTTACGACAGTCCCCCCACAATGAGCAGTTCTTC. Amino acid sequence: CASSLRQSPHNEQFF.